A single sample gave rise to the 23 T cell receptor beta chains below, sequenced in a study of cytomegalovirus exposure and HLA in healthy donors. Researchers ran the PCR with 60 Vbeta and 13 Jbeta primers. The method was immunoSEQ multiplex PCR; TCRdb's version includes in-frame clones alone and lacks a portion of them. The sample consists of 150,000 to 200,000 clones, approximately 71% of them appearing once. The material sequenced was PBMCs. All receptors come from a woman aged 18-29 years in good health and CMV-seropositive.

In its sample, this clone was seen once. The chain employs TRBV27 and TRBJ2-7; 12 nucleotides match TRBD2. The V segment lost 4 bases and the J segment 0 bases; nucleotides outside the gene matches: 7. CDR3 length: 17 amino acids. CDR1 is MNHEY, CDR2 SMNVEV, per germline (reference sequence). CDR3 in amino acids: CASSSGTSGLSSYEQYF. The CDR3 DNA sequence: TGTGCCAGCAGTTCCGGGACTAGCGGGCTTAGCTCCTACGAGCAGTACTTC.

The V and J genes are TRBV27 and TRBJ1-5; no firm D call. The CDR3 is made up of 13 amino acids. Trimming left V 6 bases short and J 7 bases short, with 13 bases between. Germline V gives CDR1 MNHEY, CDR2 SMNVEV (reference sequence). In DNA, the CDR3 is TGTGCCAGCAGATCCGGGTTCCTACAGCCCCAGCATTTT. It translates to CASRSGFLQPQHF.

The V call is TRBV4-2, the J call TRBJ1-1; TRBD1 might be the D (5 bases). Germline CDR1 is LGHNA and CDR2 is YNFKEQ. Trimming left V 4 bases short and J 3 bases short, with 9 bases between. CDR3 size: 13 residues. The CDR3 region is CASSLRVDTEAFF. The CDR3 region has the DNA TGTGCCAGCAGCCTCAGGGTTGACACTGAAGCTTTCTTT.

This chain's CDR3 is CASGPGTGVHPQHF. CDR3 DNA sequence: TGTGCTAGTGGACCCGGGACAGGGGTTCATCCCCAGCATTTT. J is TRBJ1-5 and V is TRBV12-5; TRBD1 matches at 10 bases. Germline V lookup: CDR1 LGHNT, CDR2 FRNRAP. With V trimmed by 6 bases and J by 10 bases, 9 bases remained unmatched. The CDR3 is made up of 14 amino acids.

There are a few counts of this clone. The chain joins TRBV30 to TRBJ2-5, with 12 bases matching TRBD1. Germline CDR1 reads GTSNPN; CDR2 reads SVGIG (reference sequence). V lost 2 bases and J lost 5; bases outside the gene matches: 9. This CDR3 spans 16 amino acids. The CDR3 sequence: CAWSLTGTGGFETQYF. CDR3 nucleotides: TGTGCCTGGAGTCTTACCGGGACAGGGGGCTTCGAGACCCAGTACTTC.

V is TRBV13 and J is TRBJ2-6, with a possible D match to TRBD1 (6 bases). Germline CDR1 reads PRHDT; CDR2 reads FYEKMQ (reference sequence). The CDR3 is made up of 16 amino acids. V lost 5 bases and J 2 bases, leaving 13 bases between the germline ends. The CDR3 bases are TGTGCCAGCAGCCAAGCAGGGGTCGCTGGGGCCAACGTCCTGACTTTC. Translating gives CASSQAGVAGANVLTF.

The chain couples TRBV6-1 to TRBJ1-2, with D unclear. The germline V gene encodes CDR1 MNHNS and CDR2 SASEGT. V lost 2 bases, J lost 1 base, and 14 bases lay in between. The CDR3 length is 16 residues. The CDR3 loop reads CASSEIGGSGNYGYTF. The CDR3 DNA is TGTGCCAGCAGTGAAATCGGAGGTTCGGGTAACTATGGCTACACCTTC.

The chain carries TRBV7-6 and TRBJ2-2, with 11 bases lining up with TRBD1. V trimming: 4 bases; J trimming: 5 bases; junction bases outside the gene matches: 9. From germline, CDR1 is SGHVS and CDR2 FNYEAQ. The CDR3 sequence is 17 residues long. CDR3 sequence reads: CASSWGTGGARTGELFF. Here the CDR3 DNA reads TGTGCCAGCAGCTGGGGGACAGGGGGGGCCCGGACCGGGGAGCTGTTTTTT.

The chain employs TRBV23-1 and TRBJ2-1; no reliable D call. TRBV23-1 is filed as an ORF, its function uncertain. The CDR3 has 17 amino acids. The V end was cut by 1 base, the J end by 1 base, with 14 bases between. The CDR3 nucleotides read TGCGCCAGCAGTCAATTCGAGGCGGTCGGGTCCTACAATGAGCAGTTCTTC. As protein: CASSQFEAVGSYNEQFF.

The chain recombines TRBV7-3 with TRBJ1-1, with D hard to call. Germline CDR1 reads SGHTA; CDR2 reads FQGTGA. The CDR3 is made up of 14 amino acids. V was trimmed by 4 bases and J by 0 bases, leaving 9 bases between them. The chain's CDR3 is CASSSLGMNTEAFF. The CDR3 DNA reads TGTGCCAGCAGCTCCCTCGGGATGAACACTGAAGCTTTCTTT.

This clone was observed a handful of times. V is TRBV4-3 and J is TRBJ2-1; 9 bases are a match to TRBD2. Trimming removed 5 bases from V and 8 bases from J; junction bases left unmatched: 10. CDR1 is LGHNA and CDR2 is YSLEER in the germline V gene. This CDR3 comprises 15 residues. In DNA, the CDR3 is TGCGCCAGCAGCGAAGTAGGTCTAGCGGGGCATGAGCAGTTCTTC. Its protein product is CASSEVGLAGHEQFF.

The genes are TRBV15 and TRBJ2-5; possible D gene TRBD1, 5 bases. The end of the DNA is better explained by TRBJ2-7, so the J call may be wrong. The CDR3 loop spans 13 amino acids. Germline V gives CDR1 LNHNV, CDR2 YYDKDF (reference sequence). CDR3 sequence: CATSLGEYYEQYF. The CDR3 nucleotides are TGTGCCACCAGTCTAGGGGAATACTACGAGCAGTACTTC.

The gene calls are TRBV5-6 and TRBJ2-1; tentative D call: TRBD2 (7 bases). The germline V gene has CDR1 SGHDT and CDR2 YYEEEE. The CDR3 loop spans 16 amino acids. V lost 0 bases to trimming and J lost 10 bases, with 20 bases between them. Written as DNA, the CDR3 is TGTGCCAGCAGCTTGGACCAGCTTGGGGGGGGCCAAGAGCAGTTCTTC. Amino acid sequence: CASSLDQLGGGQEQFF.

The V gene is TRBV5-6, the J gene TRBJ1-1, with D maybe TRBD1 (6 bases). The germline V gene has CDR1 SGHDT and CDR2 YYEEEE. The V and J ends lost 0 bases and 3 bases respectively, with 9 bases between them. The CDR3 runs 14 residues. In nucleotides, the CDR3 is TGTGCCAGCAGCTTGGGGCGGGGGCACACTGAAGCTTTCTTT. Translation: CASSLGRGHTEAFF.

A few counts support this clone. The V call is TRBV10-3, the J call TRBJ2-7; D not certain. The CDR3 has 15 residues. V lost 0 bases and J lost 0, with 9 bases in between. Germline loops: CDR1 ENHRY, CDR2 SYGVKD. In nucleotides, the CDR3 is TGTGCCATCAGTGAGTCCACACACACCTCCTACGAGCAGTACTTC. Amino acids: CAISESTHTSYEQYF.

J is TRBJ1-2 and V is TRBV6-1, with D perhaps matching TRBD1 (5 bases). This CDR3 is 14 amino acids long. Trimming left V 6 bases short and J 8 bases short, with 19 bases between. Germline V lookup: CDR1 MNHNS, CDR2 SASEGT. Here the CDR3 reads CASRTRGAVEGYTF. The CDR3 coding sequence is TGTGCCAGCAGGACTCGCGGGGCGGTAGAAGGCTACACCTTC.

The chain uses TRBV10-3 and TRBJ1-3, with a possible D match to TRBD1 (5 bases). Germline V gene data show CDR1 as ENHRY and CDR2 as SYGVKD. The CDR3 contains 15 residues. Between the trimmed V and J ends, which lost 2 bases and 3 bases, there was a span of 11 bases. The CDR3 is CAISETTARGNTIYF. Here the CDR3 DNA reads TGTGCCATCAGTGAGACGACAGCTCGTGGAAACACCATATATTTT.

The V and J genes are TRBV4-1 and TRBJ2-7, with 7 bases lining up with TRBD2. This CDR3 is built from 17 residues. CDR1 and CDR2 from the germline V gene are MGHRA and YSYEKL. Trimming at V came to 0 bases and at J to 6 bases, leaving 14 bases not matched to a gene. CDR3 in amino acids: CASSQDVDGGMGGEQYF. The DNA of the CDR3 is TGCGCCAGCAGCCAAGATGTCGACGGGGGGATGGGGGGCGAGCAGTACTTC.

The chain joins TRBV28 to TRBJ2-2, with 11 nucleotides matching TRBD2. This CDR3 comprises 16 residues. V dropped 6 bases and J dropped 4; count of bases not matched to a gene: 7. Per germline, CDR1 MDHEN and CDR2 SYDVKM. The CDR3 loop is CASSVPSGGSTGELFF. The CDR3 nucleotides read TGTGCCAGCAGCGTCCCTAGCGGGGGGTCCACCGGGGAGCTGTTTTTT.

This clone was seen only a few times. As DNA, the CDR3 is TGTGCCAGTCAAGGGGGCTACGAGCAGTACTTC. Translating gives CASQGGYEQYF. This chain uses TRBV28 with TRBJ2-7, with a tentative D call TRBD1 (6 bases). V lost 9 bases to trimming and J lost 3 bases, with 9 bases between them. The germline V gene has CDR1 MDHEN and CDR2 SYDVKM. The CDR3 has 11 amino acids.

This clone was picked up a small number of times. The J gene is TRBJ2-3, the V gene TRBV2; perhaps TRBD1 as D (7 bases). CDR1 is SNHLY, CDR2 FYNNEI, per germline. The length of the CDR3 is 15 residues. V lost 11 bases, J lost 4 bases, and 22 bases lay in between. The CDR3 loop is CALRRGQWSADTQYF. For the CDR3, the DNA is TGTGCCCTTAGGCGGGGACAGTGGTCTGCAGATACGCAGTATTTT.

This clone occurred a few times. V is TRBV7-9 and J is TRBJ2-2, with D unclear. V was trimmed by 0 bases and J by 4 bases, leaving 9 bases between them. The germline V gene has CDR1 SEHNR and CDR2 FQNEAQ (reference sequence). The CDR3 covers 15 residues. CDR3 residues: CASSLALSFTGELFF. Here the CDR3 DNA reads TGTGCCAGCAGCTTAGCGCTGAGTTTCACCGGGGAGCTGTTTTTT. Drawing the rest from reference TRBV7-9 and TRBJ2-2, the complete variable domain is DTGVSQNPRHKITKRGQNVTFRCDPISEHNRLYWYRQTLGQGPEFLTYFQNEAQLEKSRLLSDRFSAERPKGSFSTLEIQRTEQGDSAMYLCASSLALSFTGELFFGEGSRLTVL.

This sequence joins TRBV11-2 and TRBJ2-3; TRBD2 matches 12 bases. Germline V gives CDR1 SGHAT, CDR2 FQNNGV. CDR3 length equals 16 residues. V lost 4 bases and J lost 0; bases outside the gene matches: 2. CDR3 DNA sequence: TGTGCCAGCAGCTCGACTAGCGGGGGTAGCACAGATACGCAGTATTTT. This sequence encodes CASSSTSGGSTDTQYF.